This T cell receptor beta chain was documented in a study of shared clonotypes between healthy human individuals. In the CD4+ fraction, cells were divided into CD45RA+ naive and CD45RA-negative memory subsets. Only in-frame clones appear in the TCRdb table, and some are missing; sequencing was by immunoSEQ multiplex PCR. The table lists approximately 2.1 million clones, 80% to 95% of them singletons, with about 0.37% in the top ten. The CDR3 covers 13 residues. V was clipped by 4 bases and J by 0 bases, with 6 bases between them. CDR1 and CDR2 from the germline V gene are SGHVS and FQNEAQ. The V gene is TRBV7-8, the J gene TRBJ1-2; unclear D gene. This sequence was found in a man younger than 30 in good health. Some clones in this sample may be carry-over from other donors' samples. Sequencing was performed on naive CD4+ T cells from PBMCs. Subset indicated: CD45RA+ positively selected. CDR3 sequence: CASSSRTNYGYTF. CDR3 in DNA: TGTGCCAGCAGCTCGCGGACTAACTATGGCTACACCTTC.